This T cell receptor beta chain emerged from a study of CD8 T cells in Susac syndrome. Background on the study: Among the Susac syndrome patients sequenced, five or six had active disease and about eight were in remission. When blood was drawn, patients with Susac syndrome were on intravenous immunoglobulin alone, on corticosteroids, or therapy-naive.

Reverse transcription of about 0.45 to 1 ug RNA was performed with random hexamers. An immunoSEQ multiplex PCR generated amplified TCR beta CDR3 products spanning 54 Vbeta and 13 Jbeta. In TCRdb, the immunoSEQ multiplex PCR reads were re-called with MiXCR into one record per CDR3 protein. The repertoire consists of roughly 220,000 distinct CDR3 sequences, with 94% occurring once and the leading ten covering roughly 0.14%. V lost 0 bases to trimming and J lost 7 bases; unmatched junction nucleotides: 7. Looked up from germline, CDR1 is KGHSH and CDR2 is LQKENI. This CDR3 is built from 16 residues. The V and J genes are TRBV18 and TRBJ2-1; TRBD2 aligns across 9 bases. The source is a human donor with Susac syndrome. The sequenced sample consisted of CD4+ T cells from PBMCs. The CDR3 DNA sequence: TGTGCCAGCTCACCACCATCAAGCGGGGGGTGGAATGAGCAGTTCTTC. This codes for CASSPPSSGGWNEQFF. The full variable domain, rest sourced from reference TRBV18 and TRBJ2-1, is NAGVMQNPRHLVRRRGQEARLRCSPMKGHSHVYWYRQLPEEGLKFMVYLQKENIIDESGMPKERFSAEFPKEGPSILRIQQVVRGDSAAYFCASSPPSSGGWNEQFFGPGTRLTVL.